Listed below are T cell receptor beta chains from one sample, sequenced in a study of shared T cell receptors in the human thymus. Measured with immunoSEQ multiplex PCR; TCRdb has only the in-frame clones, and not every one. Among 540,000 or so clones listed, about 80% were seen once. These records were also assigned to another study, of human thymus T cells.

The sample consisted of thymocytes. These receptors all stem from a boy under two years old with a congenital heart defect. CDR3s include the opening cysteine and the closing phenylalanine or tryptophan. Fields, in order: V gene, clone size, J gene, D gene, CDR3 protein, CDR3 DNA. The D gene is left open where the match is weak. The size of a clone is reported for some rows only, either as once, few or many, or as a class for expanded clones.

V gene: TRBV6-5; clone size: few; J gene: TRBJ1-2; D gene: TRBD1; CDR3 protein: CASSTPGQPNYGYTF; CDR3 DNA: TGTGCCAGCAGTACCCCGGGACAGCCTAACTATGGCTACACCTTC
V gene: TRBV5-1; clone size: few; J gene: TRBJ1-1; D gene: NA; CDR3 protein: CASRVNGRTGNTEAFF; CDR3 DNA: TGCGCCAGCAGGGTCAACGGGAGGACGGGGAACACTGAAGCTTTCTTT
V gene: TRBV6-5; clone size: NA; J gene: TRBJ2-7; D gene: TRBD1; CDR3 protein: CASTRGAGGLYEQYF; CDR3 DNA: TGTGCCAGCACGAGAGGGGCAGGGGGCTTATACGAGCAGTACTTC
V gene: TRBV6-6; clone size: few; J gene: TRBJ2-3; D gene: TRBD2; CDR3 protein: CASSPSGSGTDTQYF; CDR3 DNA: TGTGCCAGCAGTCCTAGCGGGAGTGGCACAGATACGCAGTATTTT
V gene: TRBV30; clone size: NA; J gene: TRBJ2-5; D gene: TRBD2; CDR3 protein: CAWSRTSGRETQYF; CDR3 DNA: TGTGCCTGGAGCCGGACTAGCGGGAGGGAGACCCAGTACTTC
V gene: TRBV4-1; clone size: NA; J gene: TRBJ2-1; D gene: TRBD2; CDR3 protein: CASSPHGLADSEQFF; CDR3 DNA: TGCGCCAGCAGCCCCCATGGACTAGCGGATAGTGAGCAGTTCTTC
V gene: TRBV29-1; clone size: NA; J gene: TRBJ2-1; D gene: TRBD2; CDR3 protein: CSVELGGRRGEQFF; CDR3 DNA: TGCAGCGTTGAATTGGGCGGGAGGAGGGGTGAGCAGTTCTTC
V gene: TRBV5-1; clone size: NA; J gene: TRBJ2-4; D gene: TRBD2; CDR3 protein: CASSPARSGSTLAKNIQYF; CDR3 DNA: TGCGCCAGCAGCCCCGCTCGCAGCGGGAGTACACTAGCCAAAAACATTCAGTACTTC
V gene: TRBV6-5; clone size: NA; J gene: TRBJ2-5; D gene: TRBD2; CDR3 protein: CASSSGGSLETQYF; CDR3 DNA: TGTGCCAGCAGTTCGGGCGGGAGTTTGGAGACCCAGTACTTC
V gene: TRBV29-1; clone size: NA; J gene: TRBJ1-2; D gene: NA; CDR3 protein: CSVVPQGGGYTF; CDR3 DNA: TGCAGCGTTGTTCCGCAGGGAGGAGGCTACACCTTC
V gene: TRBV30; clone size: NA; J gene: TRBJ2-1; D gene: NA; CDR3 protein: CAWSVLPNEQFF; CDR3 DNA: TGTGCCTGGAGTGTACTCCCCAATGAGCAGTTCTTC
V gene: TRBV2; clone size: NA; J gene: TRBJ2-2; D gene: TRBD1; CDR3 protein: CASRDRENTGELFF; CDR3 DNA: TGTGCCAGCAGGGACAGGGAGAACACCGGGGAGCTGTTTTTT
V gene: TRBV12-5; clone size: NA; J gene: TRBJ2-7; D gene: NA; CDR3 protein: CASGLCGEEPCEQYF; CDR3 DNA: TGTGCTAGTGGTTTGTGCGGAGAAGAACCTTGCGAGCAGTACTTC
V gene: TRBV28; clone size: NA; J gene: TRBJ2-5; D gene: NA; CDR3 protein: CASSSSQGSRYQETQYF; CDR3 DNA: TGTGCCAGCAGTTCCTCACAGGGATCGCGGTACCAAGAGACCCAGTACTTC
V gene: TRBV4-1; clone size: few; J gene: TRBJ1-5; D gene: NA; CDR3 protein: CASSQGWRDSNQPQHF; CDR3 DNA: TGCGCCAGCAGCCAGGGGTGGCGGGATAGCAATCAGCCCCAGCATTTT
V gene: TRBV6-1; clone size: few; J gene: TRBJ2-1; D gene: TRBD2; CDR3 protein: CASRREGEQFF; CDR3 DNA: TGTGCCAGCAGAAGGGAGGGTGAGCAGTTCTTC
V gene: TRBV4-2; clone size: NA; J gene: TRBJ2-7; D gene: TRBD1; CDR3 protein: CASSQPNSGTATYEQYF; CDR3 DNA: TGTGCCAGCAGCCAACCAAACTCCGGGACAGCGACCTACGAGCAGTACTTC